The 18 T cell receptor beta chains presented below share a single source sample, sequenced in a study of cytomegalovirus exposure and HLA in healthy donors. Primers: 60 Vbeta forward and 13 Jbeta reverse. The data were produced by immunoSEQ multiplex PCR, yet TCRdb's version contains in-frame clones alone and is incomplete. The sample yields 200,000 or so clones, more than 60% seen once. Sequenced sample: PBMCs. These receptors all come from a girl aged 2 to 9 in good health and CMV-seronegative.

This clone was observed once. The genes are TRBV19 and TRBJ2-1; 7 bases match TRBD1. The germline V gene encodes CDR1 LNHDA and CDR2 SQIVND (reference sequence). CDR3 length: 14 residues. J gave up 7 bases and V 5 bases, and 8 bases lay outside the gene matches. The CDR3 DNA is TGTGCCAGTAGTTTTACGACAGGGCTTAATGAGCAGTTCTTC. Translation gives CASSFTTGLNEQFF.

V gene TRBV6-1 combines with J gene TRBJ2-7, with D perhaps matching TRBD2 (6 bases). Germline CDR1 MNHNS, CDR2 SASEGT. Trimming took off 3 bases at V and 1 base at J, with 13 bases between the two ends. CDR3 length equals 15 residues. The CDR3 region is CASSEGGIGSYEQYF. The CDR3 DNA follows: TGTGCCAGCAGTGAGGGCGGGATAGGGTCCTACGAGCAGTACTTC.

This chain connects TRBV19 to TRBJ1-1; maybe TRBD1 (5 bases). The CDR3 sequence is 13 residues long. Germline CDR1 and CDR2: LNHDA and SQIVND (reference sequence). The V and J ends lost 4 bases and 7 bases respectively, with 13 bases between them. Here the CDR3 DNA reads TGTGCCAGTAGTACCGAGTCGGGGGTTGAAGCTTTCTTT. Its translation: CASSTESGVEAFF.

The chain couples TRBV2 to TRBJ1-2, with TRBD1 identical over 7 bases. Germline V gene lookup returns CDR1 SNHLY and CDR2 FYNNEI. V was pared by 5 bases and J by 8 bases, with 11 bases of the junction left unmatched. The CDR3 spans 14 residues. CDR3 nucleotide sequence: TGTGCCAGCAGTTACTCTAGGACAGGAGAGGGCTACACCTTC. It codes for CASSYSRTGEGYTF. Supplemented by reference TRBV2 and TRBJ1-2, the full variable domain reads EPEVTQTPSHQVTQMGQEVILRCVPISNHLYFYWYRQILGQKVEFLVSFYNNEISEKSEIFDDQFSVERPDGSNFTLKIRSTKLEDSAMYFCASSYSRTGEGYTFGSGTRLTVV.

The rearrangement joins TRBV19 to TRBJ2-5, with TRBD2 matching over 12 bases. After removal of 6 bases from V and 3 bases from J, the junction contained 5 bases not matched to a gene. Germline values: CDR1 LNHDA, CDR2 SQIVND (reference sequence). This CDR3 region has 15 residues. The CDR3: CASRRTSGAKETQYF. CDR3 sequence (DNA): TGTGCCAGTAGAAGGACTAGCGGGGCAAAAGAGACCCAGTACTTC.

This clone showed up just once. This CDR3 is CASSEPRTGRWNEWAFF. The CDR3, as DNA: TGTGCCAGCAGTGAGCCACGGACAGGTCGGTGGAATGAGTGGGCTTTCTTT. The rearrangement uses TRBV6-1 and TRBJ1-1; 7 positions agree with TRBD1. In germline, CDR1 is MNHNS, CDR2 SASEGT. The CDR3 is made up of 17 amino acids. With V trimmed by 3 bases and J by 11 bases, 21 bases remained unmatched.

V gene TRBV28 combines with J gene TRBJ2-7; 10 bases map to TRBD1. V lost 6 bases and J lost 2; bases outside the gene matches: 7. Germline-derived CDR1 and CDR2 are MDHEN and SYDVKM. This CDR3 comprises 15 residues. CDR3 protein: CASSSAGQGTYEQYF. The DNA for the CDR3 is TGTGCCAGCAGCTCTGCGGGACAGGGGACCTACGAGCAGTACTTC.

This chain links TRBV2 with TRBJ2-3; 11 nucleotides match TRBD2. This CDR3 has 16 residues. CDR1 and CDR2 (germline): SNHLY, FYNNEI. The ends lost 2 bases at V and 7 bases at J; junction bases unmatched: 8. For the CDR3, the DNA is TGTGCCAGCAGTGAAATGGGTAGCGGGGGGGCCAATACGCAGTATTTT. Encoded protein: CASSEMGSGGANTQYF.

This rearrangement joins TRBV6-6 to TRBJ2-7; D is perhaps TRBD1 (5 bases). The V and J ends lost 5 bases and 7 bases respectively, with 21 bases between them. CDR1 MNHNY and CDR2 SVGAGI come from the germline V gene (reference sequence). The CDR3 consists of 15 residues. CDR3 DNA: TGTGCCAGCAGTCCCCCATTAGACAGCAGCCAAGAGCAGTACTTC. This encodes CASSPPLDSSQEQYF.

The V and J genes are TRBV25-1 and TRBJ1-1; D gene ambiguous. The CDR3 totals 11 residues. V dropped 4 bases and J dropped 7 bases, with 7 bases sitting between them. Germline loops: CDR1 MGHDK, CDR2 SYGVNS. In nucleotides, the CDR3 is TGTGCCAGCAGTGGAGGGTATGAAGCTTTCTTT. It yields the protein CASSGGYEAFF.

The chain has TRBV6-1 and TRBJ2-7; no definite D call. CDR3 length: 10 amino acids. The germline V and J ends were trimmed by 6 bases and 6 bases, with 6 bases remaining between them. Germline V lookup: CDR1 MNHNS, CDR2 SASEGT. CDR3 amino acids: CASRALEQYF. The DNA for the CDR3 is TGTGCCAGCAGGGCTCTCGAGCAGTACTTC.

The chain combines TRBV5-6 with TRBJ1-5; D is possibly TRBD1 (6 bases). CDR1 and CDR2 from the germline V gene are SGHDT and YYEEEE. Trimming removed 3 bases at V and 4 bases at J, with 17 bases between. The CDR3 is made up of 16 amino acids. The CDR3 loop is CASSWTQGRGNQPQHF. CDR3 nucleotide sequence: TGTGCCAGCAGCTGGACACAGGGAAGGGGAAATCAGCCCCAGCATTTT.

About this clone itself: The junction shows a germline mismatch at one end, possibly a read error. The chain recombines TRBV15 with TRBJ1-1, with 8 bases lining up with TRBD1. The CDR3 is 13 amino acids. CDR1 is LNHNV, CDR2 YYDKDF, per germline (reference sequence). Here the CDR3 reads CAASRTGPTEAFF. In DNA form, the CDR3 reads TGTGCCGCCAGCAGGACAGGGCCCACTGAAGCTTTCTTT.

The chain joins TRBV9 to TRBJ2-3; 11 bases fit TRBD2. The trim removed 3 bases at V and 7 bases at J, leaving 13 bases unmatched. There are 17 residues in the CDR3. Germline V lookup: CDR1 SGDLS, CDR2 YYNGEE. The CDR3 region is CASSAALLIAGGHTQYF. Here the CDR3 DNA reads TGTGCCAGCAGCGCCGCCCTTCTGATAGCGGGGGGGCATACGCAGTATTTT.

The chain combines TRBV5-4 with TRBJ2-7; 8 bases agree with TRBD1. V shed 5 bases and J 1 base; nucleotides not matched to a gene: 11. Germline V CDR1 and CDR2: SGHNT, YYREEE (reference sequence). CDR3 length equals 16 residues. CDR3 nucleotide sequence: TGTGCCAGCAGGCGCTATGGACAGGGCCCGTCCTACGAGCAGTACTTC. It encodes CASRRYGQGPSYEQYF.

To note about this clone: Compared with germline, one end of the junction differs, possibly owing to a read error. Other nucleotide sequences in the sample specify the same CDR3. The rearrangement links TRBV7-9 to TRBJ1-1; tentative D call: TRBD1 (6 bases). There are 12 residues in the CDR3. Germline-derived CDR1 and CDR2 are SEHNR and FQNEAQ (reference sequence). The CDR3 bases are TGTTCCAGCAGCAGGGGGAACACTGAAGCTTTCTTT. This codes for CSSSRGNTEAFF.

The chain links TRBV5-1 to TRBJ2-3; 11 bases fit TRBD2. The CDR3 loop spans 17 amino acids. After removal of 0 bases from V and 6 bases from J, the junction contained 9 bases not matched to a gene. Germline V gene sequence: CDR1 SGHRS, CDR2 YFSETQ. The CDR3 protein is CASSLVHTSGGSDTQYF. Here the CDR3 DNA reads TGCGCCAGCAGCTTGGTGCACACTAGCGGGGGATCGGATACGCAGTATTTT.

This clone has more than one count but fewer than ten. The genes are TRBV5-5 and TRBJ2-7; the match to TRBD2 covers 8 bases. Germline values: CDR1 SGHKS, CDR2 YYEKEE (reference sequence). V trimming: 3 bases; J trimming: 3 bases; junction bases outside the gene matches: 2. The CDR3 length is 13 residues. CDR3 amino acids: CASSSSGGYEQYF. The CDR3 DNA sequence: TGTGCCAGCAGCTCAAGCGGGGGCTACGAGCAGTACTTC.